One sample yielded the 25 T cell receptor beta chains listed below, sequenced in a study of B cell selection in AIRE deficiency. The sorted conventional CD4 T cells were gated as CD4+CD127+. Sequencing was performed with immunoSEQ multiplex PCR; in TCRdb, only in-frame clones are kept and a portion is missing. This table has about 25,000 clones, approximately 96% appearing once. The sequenced sample was CD4+CD127+ conventional T cells sorted from PBMCs. The origin of the receptors is a human donor in good health.

V is TRBV7-9 and J is TRBJ1-1, with D tentatively TRBD1 (5 bases). Trimming cost V 5 bases and J 7 bases, with 11 bases left between them. The germline CDR1 and CDR2 sequences are SEHNR and FQNEAQ (reference sequence). The CDR3 spans 12 residues. CDR3 sequence: CASSRTRGEAFF. CDR3 nucleotide sequence: TGTGCCAGCAGCCGCACAAGGGGTGAAGCTTTCTTT.

The CDR3 DNA reads as TGTGCCACCAGCAGACGGGGGACATCCAGGGCCCACGAGCAGTACTTC. Its translation is CATSRRGTSRAHEQYF. The chain carries TRBV15 and TRBJ2-7; the D gene could be TRBD1 or TRBD2 (6 bases each). Trimming stripped 2 bases from V and 5 bases from J, with 19 bases between. Germline lookup yields CDR1 LNHNV and CDR2 YYDKDF (reference sequence). CDR3 length: 16 amino acids. The entire variable domain, with the rest obtained from reference TRBV15 and TRBJ2-7, is as follows: DAMVIQNPRYQVTQFGKPVTLSCSQTLNHNVMYWYQQKSSQAPKLLFHYYDKDFNNEADTPDNFQSRRPNTSFCFLDIRSPGLGDTAMYLCATSRRGTSRAHEQYFGPGTRLTVT.

The genes are TRBV7-2 and TRBJ2-7; 9 bases agree with TRBD2. This CDR3 region has 16 residues. The V and J ends lost 5 bases and 2 bases, in that order; junction bases with no gene match: 10. The V gene's germline CDR1 is SGHTA and CDR2 FQGNSA. CDR3 DNA sequence: TGTGCCAGCAGCCCGCGGGGGGGGCGGAGAACCTACGAGCAGTACTTC. Amino acids: CASSPRGGRRTYEQYF.

V usage is TRBV6-5 and J usage is TRBJ1-2; TRBD1 agrees at 9 bases. Germline-derived CDR1 and CDR2 are MNHEY and SVGAGI. The trim removed 6 bases at V and 7 bases at J, leaving 3 bases unmatched. The CDR3 consists of 12 residues. CDR3 region: CASRQGAGGYTF. The CDR3 DNA reads TGTGCCAGCAGACAGGGGGCGGGTGGCTACACCTTC.

The genes are TRBV9 and TRBJ1-1; no reliable D call. Germline V gene sequence: CDR1 SGDLS, CDR2 YYNGEE. V gave up 2 bases and J gave up 2 bases, with 7 bases separating them. The length of the CDR3 is 13 residues. The CDR3 DNA sequence: TGTGCCAGCAGCGTGCACAGCAACACTGAAGCTTTCTTT. It specifies CASSVHSNTEAFF.

This chain links TRBV18 with TRBJ2-5, with D tentatively TRBD1 or TRBD2 (5 bases each). The length of the CDR3 is 15 residues. Germline V gene lookup returns CDR1 KGHSH and CDR2 LQKENI. V lost 1 base to trimming and J lost 4 bases, with 13 bases between them. The CDR3 nucleotides are TGTGCCAGCTCACCACAAAGGGTTGGGGGAGAGACCCAGTACTTC. Translating gives CASSPQRVGGETQYF.

This chain uses TRBV28 with TRBJ1-2, with no clear D. This CDR3 region has 17 residues. CDR1 and CDR2 from the germline V gene are MDHEN and SYDVKM. The V gene lost 3 bases and the J gene lost 0 bases, with 17 bases spanning the gap. CDR3 protein: CASSFRHPFHTNYGYTF. In DNA, the CDR3 is TGTGCCAGCAGTTTTCGACACCCTTTTCATACTAACTATGGCTACACCTTC.

The V gene is TRBV21-1, the J gene TRBJ1-5; no DNA check was done on the table's D call, TRBD1. TRBV21-1 is a pseudogene segment. CDR3 length equals 18 residues. The CDR3 protein is CASSKRGRATGGNQPQHF. For the CDR3, the DNA is TGTGCCAGCAGCAAAAGGGGGCGGGCGACAGGGGGCAATCAGCCCCAGCATTTT.

The rearrangement links TRBV7-2 to TRBJ1-2; 7 bases map to TRBD1. There are 12 residues in the CDR3. CDR1 is SGHTA, CDR2 FQGNSA, per germline. After removal of 5 bases from V and 4 bases from J, the junction contained 1 base not matched to a gene. DNA of the CDR3: TGTGCCAGCAGCAGGACAGGCTATGGCTACACCTTC. It codes for CASSRTGYGYTF.

The CDR3 DNA reads as TGCGCCAGCAGCTTATTATCGGGGCCCAATTCACCCCTCCACTTT. Translating it yields CASSLLSGPNSPLHF. V usage is TRBV5-1 and J usage is TRBJ1-6; the D gene is possibly TRBD1 (5 bases). The germline V gene encodes CDR1 SGHRS and CDR2 YFSETQ. There are 15 residues in the CDR3. V was trimmed by 2 bases and J by 7 bases, leaving 13 bases between them.

The chain couples TRBV18 to TRBJ1-4; TRBD1 is a possible D gene (6 bases). The CDR3 has 14 amino acids. V dropped 6 bases and J dropped 3 bases, with 11 bases sitting between them. Germline loops: CDR1 KGHSH, CDR2 LQKENI. CDR3 bases: TGTGCCAGCTCTCCGGACAGTTCTAATGAAAAACTGTTTTTT. It encodes CASSPDSSNEKLFF.

V is TRBV27 and J is TRBJ1-2; a possible D gene is TRBD1 (5 bases). With 8 bases removed from V and 1 base from J, the gap between germline ends came to 17 bases. Germline V gene sequence: CDR1 MNHEY, CDR2 SMNVEV (reference sequence). CDR3 length equals 15 residues. The CDR3 DNA reads as TGTGCCAGCGGAGAACCCGGGGCTCTTAACTATGGCTACACCTTC. Protein sequence: CASGEPGALNYGYTF.

V gene TRBV27 combines with J gene TRBJ2-1; a weak D match, TRBD1 (6 bases). From germline, CDR1 is MNHEY and CDR2 SMNVEV (reference sequence). This CDR3 has 13 amino acids. Deletions cut 7 bases from V and 6 bases from J, with 13 bases between. The CDR3 sequence: CASIPLGGNEQFF. CDR3 coding DNA: TGTGCCAGCATTCCCCTAGGGGGCAATGAGCAGTTCTTC.

The gene calls are TRBV30 and TRBJ2-1, with D unresolved. The CDR3 length is 14 residues. V was shortened by 0 bases and J by 6 bases, with 12 bases between the two germline ends. CDR1 and CDR2 (germline): GTSNPN, SVGIG (reference sequence). Here the CDR3 reads CAWSVLSWGNEQFF. CDR3 nucleotide sequence: TGTGCCTGGAGTGTACTGTCCTGGGGCAATGAGCAGTTCTTC.

The J gene is TRBJ1-3, the V gene TRBV7-2; D uncertain. V shed 2 bases and J shed 4 bases, with 9 bases lying between them. The germline CDR1 and CDR2 sequences are SGHTA and FQGNSA. This CDR3 comprises 14 residues. CDR3 sequence: CASSLTQYGNTIYF. In nucleotides, the CDR3 is TGTGCCAGCAGCTTAACACAGTACGGAAACACCATATATTTT.

The chain's CDR3 is CASSTTGEGETQYF. In DNA, the CDR3 is TGTGCCAGCAGTACAACCGGGGAGGGAGAGACCCAGTACTTC. This chain joins TRBV7-6 and TRBJ2-5, with 7 nucleotides matching TRBD2. J gave up 4 bases and V 6 bases, and 8 bases lay outside the gene matches. The CDR3 has 14 residues. CDR1 SGHVS and CDR2 FNYEAQ come from the germline V gene.

This chain links TRBV6-5 with TRBJ1-3; possibly TRBD1 for D (5 bases). The CDR3 contains 14 residues. Trimming pared 8 bases from V and 0 bases from J, leaving 11 bases between. Germline V lookup: CDR1 MNHEY, CDR2 SVGAGI. CDR3 in DNA: TGTGCCAGCGTCGCAGGGAACTCTGGAAACACCATATATTTT. Residues: CASVAGNSGNTIYF.

This chain uses TRBV6-1 with TRBJ2-6; 11 bases match TRBD1. The germline CDR1 and CDR2 sequences are MNHNS and SASEGT. The V segment lost 4 bases and the J segment 0 bases; nucleotides outside the gene matches: 2. The CDR3 contains 17 residues. The CDR3 nucleotides are TGTGCCAGCAGTGCGGGACAGGGGGTCTCTGGGGCCAACGTCCTGACTTTC. Protein: CASSAGQGVSGANVLTF.

CDR3 sequence: CATSRPRGSWQTQYF. Written as DNA, the CDR3 is TGTGCCACCAGCAGACCCCGTGGCAGTTGGCAGACCCAGTACTTC. V is TRBV15 and J is TRBJ2-5, with no clear D. CDR3 length equals 15 residues. Trimming shortened V by 2 bases and J by 6 bases, and 16 bases separated the two germline ends. Per the germline V gene, CDR1 is LNHNV and CDR2 is YYDKDF (reference sequence).

The chain combines TRBV5-6 with TRBJ1-2; D remains ambiguous. CDR1 is SGHDT and CDR2 is YYEEEE in the germline V gene. V gave up 0 bases and J gave up 3 bases, with 9 bases separating them. The CDR3 runs 14 residues. CDR3 DNA sequence: TGTGCCAGCAGCTTGGGTCGGCAGTACTATGGCTACACCTTC. It is translated as CASSLGRQYYGYTF.

The chain links TRBV6-5 to TRBJ1-4; D gene ambiguous. Germline CDR1 reads MNHEY; CDR2 reads SVGAGI. V gave up 4 bases and J gave up 6 bases, with 12 bases separating them. The CDR3 covers 14 residues. The CDR3 sequence is CASSFSQAHEKLFF. CDR3 nucleotides: TGTGCCAGCAGTTTTTCCCAGGCTCATGAAAAACTGTTTTTT.

This clone was seen only once. This chain's CDR3 is CASSPTGGQPQHF. The CDR3, as DNA: TGTGCCAGCAGCCCCACAGGGGGTCAGCCCCAGCATTTT. This chain joins TRBV7-2 and TRBJ1-5, with 8 bases that match TRBD1. Trimming removed 5 bases from V and 6 bases from J; junction bases left unmatched: 3. This CDR3 comprises 13 residues. CDR1 SGHTA and CDR2 FQGNSA come from the germline V gene.

The genes are TRBV11-2 and TRBJ2-5; TRBD1 is a possible D gene (6 bases). Trimming shortened V by 1 base and J by 3 bases, and 6 bases separated the two germline ends. The CDR3 runs to 13 residues. CDR1 is SGHAT and CDR2 is FQNNGV in the germline V gene. CDR3 region: CASSLGTEETQYF. As DNA, the CDR3 is TGTGCCAGCAGCTTAGGGACAGAAGAGACCCAGTACTTC.

This sequence joins TRBV6-5 and TRBJ1-1; TRBD1 aligns across 8 bases. CDR3 length equals 14 residues. Trimming removed 2 bases from V and 3 bases from J; junction bases left unmatched: 2. Germline V gene sequence: CDR1 MNHEY, CDR2 SVGAGI. CDR3 sequence: CASSYQGAHTEAFF. The CDR3 bases are TGTGCCAGCAGTTACCAGGGGGCACACACTGAAGCTTTCTTT.

This chain uses TRBV9 with TRBJ2-3; D uncertain. Per the germline V gene, CDR1 is SGDLS and CDR2 is YYNGEE. CDR3 length equals 15 residues. V was cut by 3 bases and J by 6 bases, with 17 bases left in between. CDR3 in DNA: TGTGCCAGCAGCGGACAAGGGTGGAGCTTGGATACGCAGTATTTT. This codes for CASSGQGWSLDTQYF.